Presented here are 2 T cell receptor beta chains from one specimen sequenced in a study of T cell repertoires in cytomegalovirus infection. TCRdb itself ran the reads through MiXCR, one entry per CDR3 protein. The sample includes more than 110,000 distinct CDR3 sequences, approximately 30% of them seen just once. Their cognate antigens are unknown. Source: CD8+ T cells from cultured PBMCs, taken from culture after CMV antigen stimulation. These receptor sequences come from a human donor in good health (CMV status not recorded). Some clones in this sample may be carry-over from other donors' samples.

V usage is TRBV5-1 and J usage is TRBJ1-1; D is undetermined. This CDR3 region has 13 residues. The germline V and J ends were trimmed by 5 bases and 6 bases, with 14 bases remaining between them. In germline, CDR1 is SGHRS, CDR2 YFSETQ. CDR3 protein: CASSLLVGSEAFF. The CDR3 DNA is TGCGCCAGCAGTCTTCTTGTAGGGTCTGAAGCTTTCTTT.

This chain joins TRBV24-1 and TRBJ1-1; 9 bases align to TRBD1. V was pared by 9 bases and J by 3 bases, with 4 bases of the junction left unmatched. Germline V gene sequence: CDR1 KGHDR, CDR2 SFDVKD. The length of the CDR3 is 13 residues. The CDR3 region has the DNA TGTGCCACCGGGGGACAGGGTGACACTGAAGCTTTCTTT. This codes for CATGGQGDTEAFF.